These T cell receptor beta chains were read from a single sample in a study of blood T cell repertoires in COVID-19. Assay used: immunoSEQ multiplex PCR; TCRdb lists only in-frame clones, some missing. The sample contains approximately 270,000 clones, 80% to 90% of which appear only once. Sequencing was done on a sample of PBMCs or T cells enriched from blood (not recorded which). These receptors were collected from a woman aged 50 to 60 who had recovered from COVID-19. Each CDR3 is given with its conserved first and last residue. The order of the fields is J gene, V gene, clone size, D gene, CDR3 protein, CDR3 DNA. A D gene is named only where the DNA matches it firmly. Clone size is shown for a subset of rows, as once, few, many or a class of expanded clone.

TRBJ1-1 | TRBV11-2 | NA | TRBD1 | CASSPGQGVNTEAFF | TGTGCCAGCAGCCCGGGACAGGGTGTAAACACTGAAGCTTTCTTT
TRBJ2-1 | TRBV2 | NA | TRBD1 | CASSQGQGHEQFF | TGTGCCAGCAGCCAAGGACAGGGCCATGAGCAGTTCTTC
TRBJ1-5 | TRBV6-1 | NA | NA | CASSEAEGYSNQPQHF | TGTGCCAGCAGTGAGGCGGAGGGATATAGCAATCAGCCCCAGCATTTT
TRBJ1-2 | TRBV12-3/TRBV12-4 | NA | NA | CASSQGVDYGYTF | TGTGCCAGCAGCCAAGGGGTGGACTATGGCTACACCTTC
TRBJ2-7 | TRBV10-3 | NA | NA | CAIRAAAAVYEQYF | TGTGCCATCCGAGCAGCGGCGGCAGTCTACGAGCAGTACTTC
TRBJ2-5 | TRBV5-4 | NA | TRBD1 | CASSFGQGDQETQYF | TGTGCCAGCAGCTTCGGACAGGGGGATCAAGAGACCCAGTACTTC
TRBJ1-1 | TRBV5-1 | NA | NA | CASSLLSGNTEAFF | TGCGCCAGCAGCTTGCTGTCAGGGAACACTGAAGCTTTCTTT
TRBJ1-2 | TRBV5-1 | NA | TRBD1 | CASSLETGYGYTF | TGCGCCAGCAGCTTAGAGACAGGGTATGGCTACACCTTC
TRBJ2-1 | TRBV12-3/TRBV12-4 | NA | TRBD2 | CASSGTGLRQFF | TGTGCCAGCAGTGGCACGGGACTAAGACAGTTCTTC
TRBJ2-1 | TRBV5-1 | NA | TRBD2 | CASSLGLAGKGEQFF | TGCGCCAGCAGCTTGGGACTAGCGGGGAAGGGTGAGCAGTTCTTC
TRBJ1-1 | TRBV10-3 | NA | TRBD1 | CAISEPTGTGDTEAFF | TGTGCCATCAGTGAGCCGACCGGGACAGGGGACACTGAAGCTTTCTTT
TRBJ2-1 | TRBV27 | once | NA | CASSSRASSYNEQFF | TGTGCCAGCAGTTCCAGGGCTAGCTCCTACAATGAGCAGTTCTTC
TRBJ2-7 | TRBV5-6 | NA | NA | CASSSLGSGGSYEQYF | TGTGCCAGCAGCTCCCTGGGTAGCGGAGGCTCCTACGAGCAGTACTTC
TRBJ2-2 | TRBV27 | once | NA | CASSLMTGTNTGELFF | TGTGCCAGCAGTTTAATGACAGGAACTAACACCGGGGAGCTGTTTTTT
TRBJ2-1 | TRBV5-5 | NA | TRBD2 | CASRSPGLAGGGEQFF | TGTGCCAGCAGGTCGCCGGGACTAGCGGGAGGCGGTGAGCAGTTCTTC
TRBJ1-6 | TRBV5-4 | NA | NA | CASSAADSPLHF | TGTGCCAGCAGCGCCGCAGATTCACCCCTCCACTTT
TRBJ1-4 | TRBV28 | NA | NA | CASSHPDSLSEKLFF | TGTGCCAGCAGCCATCCGGACAGCCTGAGTGAAAAACTGTTTTTT
TRBJ1-2 | TRBV7-8 | NA | TRBD1 | CASSLTGGARVSGYTF | TGTGCCAGCAGCTTGACAGGGGGCGCCCGGGTTTCTGGCTACACCTTC
TRBJ1-5 | TRBV5-1 | NA | TRBD1 | CASSVGGQGANQPQHF | TGCGCCAGCAGCGTTGGGGGACAGGGGGCGAATCAGCCCCAGCATTTT
TRBJ2-3 | TRBV28 | NA | NA | CASTPSKAAVADTQYF | TGTGCCAGCACTCCGTCTAAAGCGGCAGTGGCAGATACGCAGTATTTT
TRBJ2-7 | TRBV5-4 | NA | TRBD2 | CASSWRGYEQYF | TGTGCCAGCAGCTGGCGGGGGTACGAGCAGTACTTC
TRBJ2-1 | TRBV2 | once | TRBD2 | CASRRSRGTWNNEQFF | TGTGCCAGCAGACGTTCGCGGGGGACCTGGAACAATGAGCAGTTCTTC